This TCR beta chain derives from a study of Tregs in tolerant kidney transplant recipients. The CDR3 loop spans 15 amino acids. Trimming shortened V by 3 bases and J by 1 base, and 12 bases separated the two germline ends. Per germline, CDR1 ENHRY and CDR2 SYGVKD. Using immunoSEQ multiplex PCR, the repertoire was profiled, and TCRdb retains in-frame clones only, with some absent. The sample consists of 60,000 to 95,000 clones, less than 98% of them appearing once. The chain carries TRBV10-3 and TRBJ1-1; D perhaps matches TRBD1 (5 bases). The sequence was obtained from a human donor who received a combined kidney and bone marrow transplant. This specimen consisted of CD4+ T cells from blood, obtained before the transplant. In DNA form, the CDR3 reads TGTGCCATCAGTGATAGGGGAAGGGAGAACACTGAAGCTTTCTTT. Translated: CAISDRGRENTEAFF.